The entry that follows covers one T cell receptor beta chain sequence. The CDR3 length is 14 residues. The V gene end was trimmed by 4 bases and the J gene end by 5 bases; junction bases not matched to a gene: 8. CDR1 and CDR2 (germline): SGHRS, YFSETQ. This sample is drawn from a study of blood T cell repertoires in COVID-19. The wider study: There were acute and convalescent COVID-19 samples, and they came from the United States, Italy and Spain. In each case, the material was cDNA or gDNA derived from T cells, B-cell-depleted T cells, or PBMCs.

Original processing notes: Researchers report that nucleated cell counts were estimated from reference gene primer amplification. Produced via immunoSEQ multiplex PCR; TCRdb's table is partial and in-frame only. For V, J and clone size, that table is used; D and trimming come from the DNA. The sample consists of around 100,000 clones, just over 90% of them appearing once. This clonotype was obtained from a man aged 50 or older with acute or convalescent COVID-19. The chain is built from TRBV5-1 and TRBJ2-7; 8 nucleotides line up with TRBD2. Sequenced input: peripheral blood. The CDR3 loop is CASSLTAGGNEQYF. CDR3 nucleotides: TGCGCCAGCAGCCTCACTGCGGGAGGAAACGAGCAGTACTTC.